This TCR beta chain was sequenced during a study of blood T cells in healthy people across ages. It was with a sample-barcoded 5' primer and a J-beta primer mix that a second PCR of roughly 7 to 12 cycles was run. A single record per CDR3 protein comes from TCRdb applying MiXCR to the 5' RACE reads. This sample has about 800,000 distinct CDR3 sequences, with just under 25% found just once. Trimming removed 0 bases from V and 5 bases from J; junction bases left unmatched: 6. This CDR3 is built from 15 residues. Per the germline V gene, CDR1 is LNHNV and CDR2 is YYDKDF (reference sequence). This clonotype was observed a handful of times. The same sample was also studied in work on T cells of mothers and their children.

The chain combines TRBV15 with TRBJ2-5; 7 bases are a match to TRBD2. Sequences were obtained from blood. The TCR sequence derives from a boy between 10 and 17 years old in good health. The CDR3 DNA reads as TGTGCCACCAGCAGAGATGGAACTAGCGCGGAGACCCAGTACTTC. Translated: CATSRDGTSAETQYF.